What follows are 13 T cell receptor beta chains derived from one specimen sequenced in a study of T cells expressing NK-cell markers. One entry per CDR3 protein, without DNA, is what TCRdb gives after re-calling the 5' RACE reads. This table holds about 400,000 distinct CDR3 sequences. Sequencing input: blood T cells: a sorted CD56 or NKG2C T cell subset, CD4+ or CD8+ T cells, or bulk PBMC T cells (not recorded which). The receptors were sampled from a woman in her forties or fifties in good health.

The chain joins TRBV12-3 or TRBV12-4 to TRBJ1-5; TCRdb indicates TRBD1, and absent DNA this call remains unverified. The CDR3 length is 14 residues. Here the CDR3 reads CASSLFRGSQPQHF.

CDR3: CASSPIPGTSFAEQFF. J is TRBJ2-1 and V is TRBV11-1; the D call from TCRdb, TRBD2, cannot be confirmed without DNA. In germline, CDR1 is SGHAT, CDR2 FQDESV (reference sequence). There are 16 residues in the CDR3. Complete variable domain (other parts from reference TRBV11-1 and TRBJ2-1): EAEVAQSPRYKITEKSQAVAFWCDPISGHATLYWYRQILGQGPELLVQFQDESVVDDSQLPKDRFSAERLKGVDSTLKIQPAELGDSAMYLCASSPIPGTSFAEQFFGPGTRLTVL.

The V gene is TRBV19, the J gene TRBJ1-1; without DNA, the TCRdb call of TRBD1 cannot be checked. This CDR3 is 16 amino acids long. CDR1 is LNHDA, CDR2 SQIVND, per germline (reference sequence). This CDR3 reads CASTAGSSGRNTEAFF.

The V call is TRBV27, the J call TRBJ2-7; TCRdb indicates TRBD1, and absent DNA this call remains unverified. Germline V gene lookup returns CDR1 MNHEY and CDR2 SMNVEV (reference sequence). This CDR3 has 14 amino acids. The CDR3 here is CASSPALEAYEQYF.

The chain carries TRBV6-1 and TRBJ2-1; the D call of TRBD2 rests on TCRdb alone, since no DNA is present to check it. The CDR3 has 17 amino acids. CDR1 is MNHNS and CDR2 is SASEGT in the germline V gene. CDR3 amino acids: CASSDPMGAGGPGEQFF.

The rearrangement links TRBV20-1 to TRBJ2-5; without DNA, the TCRdb call of TRBD1 cannot be checked. Germline V CDR1 and CDR2: DFQATT, SNEGSKA (reference sequence). This CDR3 region has 16 residues. The CDR3: CSATPGQGNYGETQYF.

Here the CDR3 reads CASSLAKGNSNQPQHF. The rearrangement joins TRBV5-1 to TRBJ1-5. The CDR3 loop spans 16 amino acids. The germline CDR1 and CDR2 sequences are SGHRS and YFSETQ.

The chain recombines TRBV7-9 with TRBJ2-2; TCRdb gives TRBD1 as the D gene, but with no DNA this cannot be confirmed. The CDR3 has 14 amino acids. CDR1 is SEHNR, CDR2 FQNEAQ, per germline (reference sequence). CDR3 loop: CASSLAAGAGELFF.

The rearrangement uses TRBV5-1 and TRBJ2-3; the TRBD2 assignment by TCRdb is unverifiable without DNA. The CDR3 contains 14 residues. Germline assignment: CDR1 SGHRS and CDR2 YFSETQ. The CDR3: CASSLSLAVDTQYF.

The chain has TRBV6-5 and TRBJ2-5. Germline lookup yields CDR1 MNHEY and CDR2 SVGAGI. The CDR3 is 15 residues long. CDR3 amino acids: CASSYSQLNWETQYF.

V and J are TRBV14 and TRBJ2-1; the D call from TCRdb, TRBD1, cannot be confirmed without DNA. The germline V gene encodes CDR1 SGHDN and CDR2 FVKESK. This CDR3 comprises 15 residues. CDR3 residues: CASSQTRRGYNEQFF. The variable domain in full, with the rest retrieved from reference TRBV14 and TRBJ2-1, is EAGVTQFPSHSVIEKGQTVTLRCDPISGHDNLYWYRRVMGKEIKFLLHFVKESKQDESGMPNNRFLAERTGGTYSTLKVQPAELEDSGVYFCASSQTRRGYNEQFFGPGTRLTVL.

The V gene is TRBV29-1, the J gene TRBJ1-1. This CDR3 spans 13 amino acids. Germline loops: CDR1 SQVTM, CDR2 ANQGSEA. The CDR3 reads CSVGRGGVTEAFF.

The chain couples TRBV14 to TRBJ2-1. The CDR3 sequence is 15 residues long. Germline V CDR1 and CDR2: SGHDN, FVKESK. The CDR3 region is CASKMSGSSYNEQFF. The full variable domain, completed using reference TRBV14 and TRBJ2-1, is EAGVTQFPSHSVIEKGQTVTLRCDPISGHDNLYWYRRVMGKEIKFLLHFVKESKQDESGMPNNRFLAERTGGTYSTLKVQPAELEDSGVYFCASKMSGSSYNEQFFGPGTRLTVL.